This T cell receptor beta chain originates from a study of blood T cell repertoires in COVID-19. About the research overall: Samples taken during acute and convalescent COVID-19 were collected in the United States, Italy and Spain. Sources were T cells, B-cell-depleted T cells, or PBMCs; the material itself was cDNA or gDNA.

The CDR3 has 15 amino acids. Germline CDR1 reads MNHEY; CDR2 reads SVGAGI. V was pared by 4 bases and J by 6 bases, with 18 bases between. TCRdb's table, derived via immunoSEQ multiplex PCR, lists solely in-frame clones and lacks some. The table lists around 70,000 clones, about 89% of them singletons. The gene calls are TRBV6-5 and TRBJ1-2; D possibly corresponds to TRBD1 (5 bases). The receptor comes from a man in his fifties or sixties with acute or convalescent COVID-19. Sequencing used peripheral blood. Here the CDR3 reads CASSSRHLDIDGYTF. In nucleotides, the CDR3 is TGTGCCAGCAGTTCCCGACATCTGGACATCGATGGCTACACCTTC.